Following are 24 T cell receptor beta chains from one sample sequenced in a study of blood T cell repertoires in COVID-19. The protocol was immunoSEQ multiplex PCR, while the TCRdb copy is restricted to in-frame clones and leaves out a portion. Of over 250,000 clones in the sample, roughly 85% are singletons; the top ten hold approximately 5.1%. The source material was peripheral blood. The receptors originated from a man in his forties or fifties with active or convalescent COVID-19.

The V gene is TRBV28, the J gene TRBJ1-2; the D gene is possibly TRBD1 (5 bases). V lost 6 bases to trimming and J lost 8 bases, with 16 bases between them. Germline V lookup: CDR1 MDHEN, CDR2 SYDVKM. The CDR3 is 13 residues long. The CDR3 nucleotides are TGTGCCAGCAGCCTGGTGCAGGGAAGGGGCTACACCTTC. Its translation: CASSLVQGRGYTF.

The V and J genes are TRBV7-2 and TRBJ2-7, with TRBD1 identical over 9 bases. CDR3 length equals 15 residues. From germline, CDR1 is SGHTA and CDR2 FQGNSA. V lost 5 bases and J lost 3; bases outside the gene matches: 8. This CDR3 reads CASSPAGTGYYEQYF. The CDR3 DNA sequence: TGTGCCAGCAGCCCAGCCGGGACAGGGTACTACGAGCAGTACTTC.

The chain is built from TRBV29-1 and TRBJ2-7, with 10 nucleotides matching TRBD1. CDR1 is SQVTM, CDR2 ANQGSEA, per germline. Trimming at V came to 3 bases and at J to 5 bases, leaving 4 bases not matched to a gene. The CDR3 is 13 amino acids. The CDR3 DNA follows: TGCAGCGTTGATGGACAGGGGGGCCACGAGCAGTACTTC. Amino acid sequence: CSVDGQGGHEQYF.

This chain connects TRBV2 to TRBJ1-1; D remains unclear. The germline gives CDR1 SNHLY, CDR2 FYNNEI. V shed 7 bases and J shed 1 base, with 7 bases lying between them. This CDR3 contains 12 residues. The DNA of the CDR3 is TGTGCCAGCAAGTGGCAGAACACTGAAGCTTTCTTT. This sequence encodes CASKWQNTEAFF.

V usage is TRBV6-2 or TRBV6-3 and J usage is TRBJ1-1; 9 positions agree with TRBD1. The CDR3 sequence is 14 residues long. Germline trimming cut 5 bases from V and 3 bases from J; bases unmatched to any gene: 4. Germline CDR1 MNHEY, CDR2 SVGEGT. Written as DNA, the CDR3 is TGTGCCAGCAGTGGGACAGGGAGGTACACTGAAGCTTTCTTT. This gives the protein CASSGTGRYTEAFF.

This clone was observed a handful of times. The rearrangement links TRBV5-5 to TRBJ1-2; D call uncertain. The germline V and J ends were trimmed by 2 bases and 4 bases, with 12 bases remaining between them. Germline V lookup: CDR1 SGHKS, CDR2 YYEKEE (reference sequence). The CDR3 is 14 amino acids. The CDR3: CASSFGGLGYGYTF. The CDR3 DNA sequence: TGTGCCAGCAGCTTTGGAGGGTTGGGCTATGGCTACACCTTC. Based on the CDR3 plus reference TRBV5-5 and TRBJ1-2, the full variable domain is DAGVTQSPTHLIKTRGQQVTLRCSPISGHKSVSWYQQVLGQGPQFIFQYYEKEERGRGNFPDRFSARQFPNYSSELNVNALLLGDSALYLCASSFGGLGYGYTFGSGTRLTVV.

This chain uses TRBV28 with TRBJ2-1, with TRBD2 identical over 12 bases. This CDR3 region has 13 residues. Germline CDR1 and CDR2: MDHEN and SYDVKM. The ends lost 8 bases at V and 7 bases at J; junction bases unmatched: 3. CDR3 in amino acids: CASGLAGLNEQFF. The CDR3 DNA reads as TGTGCCAGCGGACTAGCGGGATTGAATGAGCAGTTCTTC.

The V and J genes are TRBV7-8 and TRBJ2-1; D unresolved. From germline, CDR1 is SGHVS and CDR2 FQNEAQ. V gave up 3 bases and J gave up 2 bases, with 5 bases separating them. The CDR3 covers 13 residues. The CDR3 region has the DNA TGTGCCAGCAGCTTCGACACCTACAATGAGCAGTTCTTC. It codes for CASSFDTYNEQFF.

The chain carries TRBV30 and TRBJ2-5; 8 nucleotides match TRBD2. Germline trimming cut 1 base from V and 5 bases from J; bases unmatched to any gene: 9. In germline, CDR1 is GTSNPN, CDR2 SVGIG (reference sequence). CDR3 length: 15 amino acids. The CDR3 spells CAWSELAATRETQYF. The CDR3 DNA reads as TGTGCCTGGAGTGAACTAGCGGCAACTCGGGAGACCCAGTACTTC.

This clone was seen a handful of times. The chain couples TRBV2 to TRBJ2-1, with 11 bases lining up with TRBD2. V gave up 8 bases and J gave up 4 bases; unmatched junction bases: 7. The CDR3 is 15 amino acids. Germline CDR1 is SNHLY and CDR2 is FYNNEI. This CDR3 is CASVAGTSGYNEQFF. The DNA for the CDR3 is TGTGCCAGCGTCGCCGGGACTAGCGGATACAATGAGCAGTTCTTC.

This clone turned up a few times. The chain couples TRBV28 to TRBJ1-1; possible D gene TRBD1, 6 bases. V was clipped by 2 bases and J by 9 bases, with 10 bases between them. Germline loops: CDR1 MDHEN, CDR2 SYDVKM. This CDR3 comprises 12 residues. In DNA, the CDR3 is TGTGCCAGCAGTTTAGGACGGGACAAAGCTTTCTTT. Protein sequence: CASSLGRDKAFF.

This clone appeared once. This chain links TRBV28 with TRBJ1-5; 8 bases are shared with TRBD1. The CDR3 has 15 residues. CDR1 and CDR2 from the germline V gene are MDHEN and SYDVKM. V dropped 5 bases and J dropped 9; count of bases not matched to a gene: 12. The CDR3 reads CASSTGTGLIWPQHF. The CDR3 coding sequence is TGTGCCAGCAGTACCGGGACAGGCCTCATTTGGCCCCAGCATTTT.

The chain joins TRBV28 to TRBJ2-1; possibly TRBD1 for D (6 bases). The CDR3 consists of 15 residues. Germline loops: CDR1 MDHEN, CDR2 SYDVKM. Trimming shortened V by 5 bases and J by 8 bases, and 19 bases separated the two germline ends. DNA for the CDR3: TGTGCCAGCAGTGAACAGGGTTCTCGTCTCGATGAGCAGTTCTTC. This translates into CASSEQGSRLDEQFF.

A remark on this clone: The sample contains more than one DNA sequence encoding this CDR3. The genes are TRBV5-1 and TRBJ2-7; 8 positions agree with TRBD1. The CDR3 is 14 amino acids. Germline V gene lookup returns CDR1 SGHRS and CDR2 YFSETQ. The V and J ends lost 3 bases and 1 base, in that order; junction bases with no gene match: 3. The CDR3 DNA reads TGCGCCAGCAGCTCCGGGACAGGATCCTACGAGCAGTACTTC. Its protein product is CASSSGTGSYEQYF. The whole variable domain, remainder taken from reference TRBV5-1 and TRBJ2-7, is KAGVTQTPRYLIKTRGQQVTLSCSPISGHRSVSWYQQTPGQGLQFLFEYFSETQRNKGNFPGRFSGRQFSNSRSEMNVSTLELGDSALYLCASSSGTGSYEQYFGPGTRLTVT.

The chain recombines TRBV7-2 with TRBJ1-1, with TRBD1 matching over 7 bases. CDR1 and CDR2 (germline): SGHTA, FQGNSA. CDR3 length equals 14 residues. V dropped 9 bases and J dropped 3; count of bases not matched to a gene: 10. For the CDR3, the DNA is TGTGCCAGTATCCCTCAGACAGGGCACACTGAAGCTTTCTTT. Its protein product is CASIPQTGHTEAFF.

The chain recombines TRBV6-2 or TRBV6-3 with TRBJ2-7; tentative D call: TRBD2 (6 bases). CDR3 length equals 13 residues. Germline-derived CDR1 and CDR2 are MNHEY and SVGEGT. V lost 4 bases and J lost 4, with 11 bases in between. CDR3 residues: CASSFGSVYEQYF. DNA of the CDR3: TGTGCCAGCAGTTTCGGGAGCGTATACGAGCAGTACTTC.

The J gene is TRBJ1-2, the V gene TRBV19, with a tentative D call TRBD1 (6 bases). Between the trimmed V and J ends, which lost 5 bases and 5 bases, there was a span of 15 bases. The CDR3 runs 14 residues. CDR1 is LNHDA, CDR2 SQIVND, per germline (reference sequence). The CDR3 coding sequence is TGTGCCAGTAGTCACAGGGAGGGAGGGTATGGCTACACCTTC. It is translated as CASSHREGGYGYTF.

V and J are TRBV15 and TRBJ1-5, with D possibly TRBD1 on 5 matching bases. Trimming shortened V by 0 bases and J by 3 bases, and 9 bases separated the two germline ends. The CDR3 is 15 residues long. CDR1 and CDR2 from the germline V gene are LNHNV and YYDKDF (reference sequence). In nucleotides, the CDR3 is TGTGCCACCAGCAGAGACAAGGGGTACAATCAGCCCCAGCATTTT. Protein sequence: CATSRDKGYNQPQHF.

Here the CDR3 DNA reads TGTGCCAGTAGTACGACAGGGGGGAATAATTCACCCCTCCACTTT. It encodes CASSTTGGNNSPLHF. The chain combines TRBV19 with TRBJ1-6, with TRBD1 matching over 9 bases. The germline gives CDR1 LNHDA, CDR2 SQIVND (reference sequence). This CDR3 has 15 residues. V was pared by 4 bases and J by 5 bases, with 3 bases of the junction left unmatched.

This chain links TRBV28 with TRBJ2-1; tentatively, D is TRBD2 (5 bases). CDR3 length: 15 amino acids. Trimming took 5 bases from V and 3 from J, leaving 14 bases between them. Germline V lookup: CDR1 MDHEN, CDR2 SYDVKM. The CDR3 is CASSPSAGGYNEQFF. CDR3 in DNA: TGTGCCAGCAGTCCCTCGGCGGGTGGCTACAATGAGCAGTTCTTC. Full variable domain (rest looked up from reference TRBV28 and TRBJ2-1): DVKVTQSSRYLVKRTGEKVFLECVQDMDHENMFWYRQDPGLGLRLIYFSYDVKMKEKGDIPEGYSVSREKKERFSLILESASTNQTSMYLCASSPSAGGYNEQFFGPGTRLTVL.

This clone was counted once. Other DNA sequences in this sample translate to the same CDR3. The genes are TRBV18 and TRBJ1-5, with 7 positions matching TRBD1. After removal of 4 bases from V and 1 base from J, the junction contained 1 base not matched to a gene. Germline assignment: CDR1 KGHSH and CDR2 LQKENI. CDR3 length equals 14 residues. In DNA, the CDR3 is TGTGCCAGCTCACAGGGGGCGAGCAATCAGCCCCAGCATTTT. This codes for CASSQGASNQPQHF. The full variable domain, rest sourced from reference TRBV18 and TRBJ1-5, is NAGVMQNPRHLVRRRGQEARLRCSPMKGHSHVYWYRQLPEEGLKFMVYLQKENIIDESGMPKERFSAEFPKEGPSILRIQQVVRGDSAAYFCASSQGASNQPQHFGDGTRLSIL.

This sequence joins TRBV29-1 and TRBJ1-1, with a possible D match to TRBD1 (6 bases). In germline, CDR1 is SQVTM, CDR2 ANQGSEA. There are 14 residues in the CDR3. Trimming pared 4 bases from V and 1 base from J, leaving 13 bases between. Here the CDR3 DNA reads TGCAGCGTTGGTTATTCCAGGGGGAACACTGAAGCTTTCTTT. Translating gives CSVGYSRGNTEAFF.

This clone was recorded a few times. This chain uses TRBV7-9 with TRBJ2-7, with D uncertain. This CDR3 is built from 15 residues. V lost 5 bases and J lost 5, with 19 bases in between. The V gene's germline CDR1 is SEHNR and CDR2 FQNEAQ (reference sequence). CDR3 loop: CASSAPMGRSDEQYF. In nucleotides, the CDR3 is TGTGCCAGCAGCGCCCCCATGGGCAGGTCGGACGAGCAGTACTTC. The variable domain in full, completed from reference TRBV7-9 and TRBJ2-7, reads DTGVSQNPRHKITKRGQNVTFRCDPISEHNRLYWYRQTLGQGPEFLTYFQNEAQLEKSRLLSDRFSAERPKGSFSTLEIQRTEQGDSAMYLCASSAPMGRSDEQYFGPGTRLTVT.

In nucleotides, the CDR3 is TGTGCCAGCAGCCAAGGAAAAGCAGGCCATTCACCCCTCCACTTT. Protein: CASSQGKAGHSPLHF. The chain carries TRBV3-1 (or the pseudogene TRBV3-2) and TRBJ1-6; D unclear. Germline V gene sequence: CDR1 LGHDT, CDR2 YNNKEL (reference sequence). V dropped 1 base and J dropped 8 bases, with 12 bases sitting between them. This CDR3 has 15 residues.